This T cell receptor beta chain was retrieved from a study of blood T cell repertoires in COVID-19. Study overall: The samples span acute and convalescent COVID-19 from the United States, Italy and Spain. T cells, B-cell-depleted T cells, or PBMCs supplied cDNA or gDNA.

Original methodology: For nucleated cells, counts were estimated from reference gene primer amplification. TCRdb's copy holds only in-frame clones and misses some; the assay was immunoSEQ multiplex PCR. For V, J and clone size, that table is used; D and trimming come from the DNA. The data contain nearly 200,000 clones, roughly 86% of them singletons. The CDR3 loop spans 11 amino acids. V lost 3 bases, J lost 4 bases, and 3 bases lay in between. Germline loops: CDR1 SGHRS, CDR2 YFSETQ. The TCR originated in a woman in her 70s with active or convalescent COVID-19. The genes are TRBV5-1 and TRBJ2-3; no definite D call. The sample was peripheral blood. CDR3 amino acids: CASSSSDTQYF. Written as DNA, the CDR3 is TGCGCCAGCAGCTCGTCAGATACGCAGTATTTT.